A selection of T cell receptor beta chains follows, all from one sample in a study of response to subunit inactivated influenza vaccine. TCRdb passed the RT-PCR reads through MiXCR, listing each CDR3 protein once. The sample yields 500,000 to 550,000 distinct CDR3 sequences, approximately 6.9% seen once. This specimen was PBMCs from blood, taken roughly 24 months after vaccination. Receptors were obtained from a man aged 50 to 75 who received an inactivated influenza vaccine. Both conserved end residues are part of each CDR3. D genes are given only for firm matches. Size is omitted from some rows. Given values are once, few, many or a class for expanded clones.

CDR3nt: TGCAGTGCTAGAGATCTGGGGGACCCAAAAGAGACCCAGTACTTC
CDR3aa: CSARDLGDPKETQYF
d_gene: .
j_gene: TRBJ2-5
v_gene: TRBV20-1
abundance: many

CDR3nt: TGCAGCGTGACTCCTACCGAACAGGGTCAAGAGACCCAGTACTTC
CDR3aa: CSVTPTEQGQETQYF
d_gene: .
j_gene: TRBJ2-5
v_gene: TRBV29-1
abundance: few

CDR3nt: TGTGCCAGCAGCTTAGCGCACGGGAGGACCCTCACAGATACGCAGTATTTT
CDR3aa: CASSLAHGRTLTDTQYF
d_gene: TRBD2
j_gene: TRBJ2-3
v_gene: TRBV7-2
abundance: .

CDR3nt: TGTGCCAGCAGCCAATTCGTCTCCCTAGATACGCAGTATTTT
CDR3aa: CASSQFVSLDTQYF
d_gene: .
j_gene: TRBJ2-3
v_gene: TRBV14
abundance: few

CDR3nt: TGCGCCAGCAGCCAAGATTTCGGGACAGGGGTCCTGAACACTGAAGCTTTCTTT
CDR3aa: CASSQDFGTGVLNTEAFF
d_gene: TRBD1
j_gene: TRBJ1-1
v_gene: TRBV4-3
abundance: .

CDR3nt: TGCAGTGCCCCCTCCGCGGGAGAGTCCTACGAGCAGTACTTC
CDR3aa: CSAPSAGESYEQYF
d_gene: TRBD2
j_gene: TRBJ2-7
v_gene: TRBV20-1
abundance: many

CDR3nt: TGCAGTGCAAGACTAGCGGGGCTCTACGAGCAGTACTTC
CDR3aa: CSARLAGLYEQYF
d_gene: TRBD2
j_gene: TRBJ2-7
v_gene: TRBV20-1
abundance: .

CDR3nt: TGTGCCAGCAGTGGGGGCAGCGGAGGGGAAAAACTGTTTTTT
CDR3aa: CASSGGSGGEKLFF
d_gene: .
j_gene: TRBJ1-4
v_gene: TRBV2
abundance: few

CDR3nt: TGCAGTGCTTTCGGGGAGGGACAGGGATTCACAGATACGCAGTATTTT
CDR3aa: CSAFGEGQGFTDTQYF
d_gene: TRBD1
j_gene: TRBJ2-3
v_gene: TRBV20-1
abundance: .

CDR3nt: TGTGCCAGCAGTAGGGACCAGATAGCCAAAAACATTCAGTACTTC
CDR3aa: CASSRDQIAKNIQYF
d_gene: .
j_gene: TRBJ2-4
v_gene: TRBV6-2/TRBV6-3
abundance: few

CDR3nt: TGCGCCAGCAGCCAAGATAGAGGGTACCAAGAGACCCAGTACTTC
CDR3aa: CASSQDRGYQETQYF
d_gene: .
j_gene: TRBJ2-5
v_gene: TRBV4-1
abundance: few

CDR3nt: TGTGCCAGCTCACCTAGGACTTCCCTAGATACGCAGTATTTT
CDR3aa: CASSPRTSLDTQYF
d_gene: .
j_gene: TRBJ2-3
v_gene: TRBV18
abundance: many

CDR3nt: TGCGCCAGCAGCCAAGATCGAGTAGCGAACACCGGGGAGCTGTTTTTT
CDR3aa: CASSQDRVANTGELFF
d_gene: .
j_gene: TRBJ2-2
v_gene: TRBV4-3
abundance: many

CDR3nt: TGTGCCAGCAGCCAGAAGGGCAGGGGGGATCAGCCCCAGCATTTT
CDR3aa: CASSQKGRGDQPQHF
d_gene: TRBD1
j_gene: TRBJ1-5
v_gene: TRBV5-6
abundance: .

CDR3nt: TGCAGTGCCCCCTCCCGGGGCGGGAGAATTTTAGAGACCCAGTACTTC
CDR3aa: CSAPSRGGRILETQYF
d_gene: TRBD2
j_gene: TRBJ2-5
v_gene: TRBV20-1
abundance: .

CDR3nt: TGTGCCAGCAGTTTAAGTGGTTCACCCCTCCACTTT
CDR3aa: CASSLSGSPLHF
d_gene: .
j_gene: TRBJ1-6
v_gene: TRBV6-5
abundance: .